This T cell receptor beta chain is drawn from a study of cytomegalovirus exposure and HLA in healthy donors. Across the whole study: Ancestry clustering placed about 80% of around 400 genotyped donors in the Caucasian-associated cluster. The study's findings and limits: In a later analysis, compared with equally common non-associated chains, HLA-associated beta chains were more expanded.

A remark on this clone: The antigen is undetermined.

13 Jbeta primers and 60 Vbeta primers were used for the PCR. Produced via immunoSEQ multiplex PCR; TCRdb's table is partial and in-frame only. The sample includes around 190,000 clones, 84% of them seen just once. Trimming stripped 2 bases from V and 5 bases from J, with 12 bases between. Germline V gives CDR1 MNHNS, CDR2 SASEGT. The CDR3 has 14 residues. This TCR came from a girl aged 2-9 years in good health and CMV-seropositive. Input material: PBMCs. The chain recombines TRBV6-1 with TRBJ1-1; the D gene is possibly TRBD1 (5 bases). The CDR3 bases are TGTGCCAGCAGTGAATTGGGGGGTTATACTGAAGCTTTCTTT. Protein: CASSELGGYTEAFF.